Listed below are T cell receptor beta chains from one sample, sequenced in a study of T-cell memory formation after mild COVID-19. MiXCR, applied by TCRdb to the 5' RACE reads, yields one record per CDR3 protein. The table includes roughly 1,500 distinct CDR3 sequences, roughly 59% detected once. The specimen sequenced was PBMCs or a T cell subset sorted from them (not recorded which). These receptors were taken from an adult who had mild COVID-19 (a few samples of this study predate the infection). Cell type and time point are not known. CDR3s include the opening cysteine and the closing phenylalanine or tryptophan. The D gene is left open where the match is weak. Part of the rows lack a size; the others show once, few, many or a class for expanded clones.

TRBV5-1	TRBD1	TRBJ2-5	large	TGCGCCAGCAGCTGGACAGGGGACGGCCTCGGAAAATGGACCCAGTACTTC	CASSWTGDGLGKWTQYF
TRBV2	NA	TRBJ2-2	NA	TGTGCCAGCACCCAAGGGGGGAGCACCGGGGAGCTGTTTTTT	CASTQGGSTGELFF
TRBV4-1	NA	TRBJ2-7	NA	TGCGCCAGCAGCCAAGGGGGGGTTAGTAACGAGCAGTACTTC	CASSQGGVSNEQYF
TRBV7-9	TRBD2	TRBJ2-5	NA	TGTGCCAGCAGCTTCGCTAGCGGGGAGACCCAGTACTTC	CASSFASGETQYF
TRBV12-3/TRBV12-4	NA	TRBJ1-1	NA	TGTGCCAGCAGTCGGCGGAACACTGAAGCTTTCTTT	CASSRRNTEAFF
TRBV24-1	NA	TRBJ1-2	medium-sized	TGTGCCACCAGTGAACAAGACAGACGAGGCTACACCTTC	CATSEQDRRGYTF
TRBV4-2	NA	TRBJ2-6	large	TGTGCCAGCAGCCAAGTTCAGTCTGGGGCCAACGTCCTGACTTTC	CASSQVQSGANVLTF
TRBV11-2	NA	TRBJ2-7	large	TGTGCCAGCAGCCCCTCGGGGCATCCCTACGAGCAGTACTTC	CASSPSGHPYEQYF
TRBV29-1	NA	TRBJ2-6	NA	TGCAGCGTTGAACGGGACACCGACTCTGGGGCCAACGTCCTGACTTTC	CSVERDTDSGANVLTF
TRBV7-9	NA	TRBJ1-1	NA	TGTGCCAGCAGCTTAGGGACAGCCACTGAAGCTTTCTTT	CASSLGTATEAFF
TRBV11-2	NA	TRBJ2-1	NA	TGTGCCAGCAGCTTAGGGGTAGAGGAGCAGTTCTTC	CASSLGVEEQFF
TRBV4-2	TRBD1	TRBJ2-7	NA	TGTGCCAGCAGCCCCGAGACAGGGGCGCGGGGGTACTTC	CASSPETGARGYF
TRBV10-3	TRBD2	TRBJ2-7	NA	TGTGCCATCAGTGAGGGGGTTGGACTAGACGAGCAGTACTTC	CAISEGVGLDEQYF
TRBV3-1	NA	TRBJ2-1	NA	TGTGCCAGCAGCCAAGGGGCGGAGAACTACAATGAGCAGTTCTTC	CASSQGAENYNEQFF
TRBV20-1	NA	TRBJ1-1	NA	TGCAGTGCTAGATACGGGAACACTGAAGCTTTCTTT	CSARYGNTEAFF
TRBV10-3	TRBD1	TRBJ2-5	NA	TGTGCCATAGCACAGGGGGGCCAAGAGACCCAGTACTTC	CAIAQGGQETQYF
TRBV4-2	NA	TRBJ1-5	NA	TGTGCCAGCAGCCAAGAAGTCGGACAGAGCAATCAGCCCCAGCATTTT	CASSQEVGQSNQPQHF
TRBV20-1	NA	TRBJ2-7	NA	TGCAGTGCTAGAGCCGCCGAGGGGGTTTCCTCCTACGAGCAGTACTTC	CSARAAEGVSSYEQYF